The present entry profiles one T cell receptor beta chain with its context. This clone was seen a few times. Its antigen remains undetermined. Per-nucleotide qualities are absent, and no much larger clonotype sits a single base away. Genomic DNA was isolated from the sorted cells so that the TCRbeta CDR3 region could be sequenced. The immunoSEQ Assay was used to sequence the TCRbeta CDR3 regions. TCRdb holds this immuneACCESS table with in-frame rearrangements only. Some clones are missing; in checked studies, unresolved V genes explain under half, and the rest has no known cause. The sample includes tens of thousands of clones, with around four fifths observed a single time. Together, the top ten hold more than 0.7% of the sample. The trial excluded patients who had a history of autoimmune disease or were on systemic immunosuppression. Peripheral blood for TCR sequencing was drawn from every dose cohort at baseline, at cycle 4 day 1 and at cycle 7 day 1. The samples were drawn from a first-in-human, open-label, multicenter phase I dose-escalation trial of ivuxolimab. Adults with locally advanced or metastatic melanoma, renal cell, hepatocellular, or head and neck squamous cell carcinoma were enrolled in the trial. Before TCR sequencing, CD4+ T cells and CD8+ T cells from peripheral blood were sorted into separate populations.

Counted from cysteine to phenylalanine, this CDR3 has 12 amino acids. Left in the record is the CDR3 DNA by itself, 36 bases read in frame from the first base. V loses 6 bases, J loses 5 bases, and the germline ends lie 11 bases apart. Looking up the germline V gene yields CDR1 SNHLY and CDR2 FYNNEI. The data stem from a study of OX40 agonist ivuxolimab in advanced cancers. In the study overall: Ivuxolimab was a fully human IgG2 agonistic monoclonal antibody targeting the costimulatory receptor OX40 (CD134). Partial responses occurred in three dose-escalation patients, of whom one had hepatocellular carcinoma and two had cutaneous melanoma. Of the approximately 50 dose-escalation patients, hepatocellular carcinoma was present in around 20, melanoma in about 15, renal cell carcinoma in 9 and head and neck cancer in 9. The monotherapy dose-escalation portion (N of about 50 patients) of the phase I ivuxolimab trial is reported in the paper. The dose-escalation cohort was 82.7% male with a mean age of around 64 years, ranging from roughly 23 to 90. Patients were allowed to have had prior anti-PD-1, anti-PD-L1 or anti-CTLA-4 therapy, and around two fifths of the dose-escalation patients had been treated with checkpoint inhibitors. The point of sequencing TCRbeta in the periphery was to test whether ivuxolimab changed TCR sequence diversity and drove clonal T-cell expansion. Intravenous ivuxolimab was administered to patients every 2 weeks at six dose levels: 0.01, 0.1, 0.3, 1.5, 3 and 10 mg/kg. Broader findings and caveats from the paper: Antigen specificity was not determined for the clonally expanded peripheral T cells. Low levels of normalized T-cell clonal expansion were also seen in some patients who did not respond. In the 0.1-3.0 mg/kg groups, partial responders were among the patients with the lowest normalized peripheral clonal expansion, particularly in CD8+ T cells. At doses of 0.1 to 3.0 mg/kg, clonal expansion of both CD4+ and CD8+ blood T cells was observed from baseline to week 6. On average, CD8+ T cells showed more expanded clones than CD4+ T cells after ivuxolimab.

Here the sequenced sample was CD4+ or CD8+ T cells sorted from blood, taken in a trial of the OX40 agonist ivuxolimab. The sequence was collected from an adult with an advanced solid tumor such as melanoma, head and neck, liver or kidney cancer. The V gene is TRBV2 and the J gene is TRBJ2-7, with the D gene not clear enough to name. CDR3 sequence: CASSPQSHEQYF. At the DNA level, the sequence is TGTGCCAGCAGCCCCCAGTCCCACGAGCAGTACTTC.